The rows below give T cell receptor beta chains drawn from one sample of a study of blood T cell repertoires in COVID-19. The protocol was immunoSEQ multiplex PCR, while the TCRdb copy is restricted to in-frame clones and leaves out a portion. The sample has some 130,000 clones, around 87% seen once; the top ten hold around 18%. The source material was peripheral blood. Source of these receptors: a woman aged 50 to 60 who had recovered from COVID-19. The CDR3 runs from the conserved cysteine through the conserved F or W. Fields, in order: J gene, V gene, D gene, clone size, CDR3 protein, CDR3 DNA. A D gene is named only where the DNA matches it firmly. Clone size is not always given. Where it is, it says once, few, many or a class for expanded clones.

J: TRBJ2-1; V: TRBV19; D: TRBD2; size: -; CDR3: CASSILAGGRNEQFF; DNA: TGTGCCAGTAGTATACTAGCGGGAGGTCGCAATGAGCAGTTCTTC
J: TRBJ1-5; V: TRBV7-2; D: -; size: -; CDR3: CASSSGTREHQPQHF; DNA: TGTGCCAGCAGCTCGGGGACCCGGGAGCATCAGCCCCAGCATTTT
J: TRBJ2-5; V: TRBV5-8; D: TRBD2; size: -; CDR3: CASSIPGTSEETQYF; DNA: TGTGCCAGCAGCATCCCCGGGACTAGCGAAGAGACCCAGTACTTC
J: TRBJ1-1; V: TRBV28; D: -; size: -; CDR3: CATSDTEAFF; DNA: TGTGCCACCTCGGACACTGAAGCTTTCTTT
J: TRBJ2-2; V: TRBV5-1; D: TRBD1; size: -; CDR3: CASSAGTVNTGELFF; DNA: TGCGCCAGCAGCGCAGGGACAGTGAACACCGGGGAGCTGTTTTTT
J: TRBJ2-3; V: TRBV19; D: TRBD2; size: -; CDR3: CASRTSWDTQYF; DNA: TGTGCCAGTAGGACTAGCTGGGATACGCAGTATTTT
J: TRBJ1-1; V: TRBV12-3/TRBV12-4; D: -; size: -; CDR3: CASSLVQVTEAFF; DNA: TGTGCCAGCAGTTTAGTCCAGGTGACTGAAGCTTTCTTT
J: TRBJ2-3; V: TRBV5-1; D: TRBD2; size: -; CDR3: CASSYLAGRTDTQYF; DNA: TGCGCCAGCAGTTATCTAGCGGGCCGCACAGATACGCAGTATTTT
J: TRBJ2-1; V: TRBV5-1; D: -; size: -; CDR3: CASSPTGLTYNEQFF; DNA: TGCGCCAGCAGCCCCACGGGACTGACCTACAATGAGCAGTTCTTC
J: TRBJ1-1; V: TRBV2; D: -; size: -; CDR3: CASSDTATVNTEAFF; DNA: TGTGCCAGCAGTGATACCGCGACAGTGAACACTGAAGCTTTCTTT
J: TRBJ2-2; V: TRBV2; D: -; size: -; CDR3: CASRGGRTGELFF; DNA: TGTGCCAGCAGGGGGGGTCGGACCGGGGAGCTGTTTTTT
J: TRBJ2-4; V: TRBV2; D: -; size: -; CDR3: CASVRRGYFPYF; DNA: TGTGCCAGCGTGCGCAGGGGATATTTTCCGTACTTC
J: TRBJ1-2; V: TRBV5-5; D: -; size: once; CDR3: CASSLGTGKVGYTF; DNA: TGTGCCAGCAGCTTGGGAACAGGGAAGGTTGGCTACACCTTC
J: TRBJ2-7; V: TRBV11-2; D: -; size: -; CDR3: CASSQPRTGAYEQYF; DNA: TGTGCCAGCAGTCAACCACGAACAGGAGCCTACGAGCAGTACTTC
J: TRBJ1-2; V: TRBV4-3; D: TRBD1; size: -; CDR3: CASSQLGQGARGYTF; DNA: TGCGCCAGCAGCCAGTTAGGACAGGGGGCAAGGGGCTACACCTTC
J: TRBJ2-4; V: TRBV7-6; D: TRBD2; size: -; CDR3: CASSLGAGAGNIQYF; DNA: TGTGCCAGCAGCTTAGGAGCGGGAGCGGGAAACATTCAGTACTTC
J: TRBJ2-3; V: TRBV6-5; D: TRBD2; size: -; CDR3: CASSIGLAPDTQYF; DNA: TGTGCCAGCAGTATTGGACTAGCTCCAGATACGCAGTATTTT
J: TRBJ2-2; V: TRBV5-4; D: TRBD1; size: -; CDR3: CASSVGDRGSGELFF; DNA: TGTGCCAGCAGCGTAGGGGACAGGGGGTCCGGGGAGCTGTTTTTT
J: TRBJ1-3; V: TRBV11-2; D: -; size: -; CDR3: CASSLKGGSGNTIYF; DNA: TGTGCCAGCAGCTTAAAAGGGGGCTCTGGAAACACCATATATTTT
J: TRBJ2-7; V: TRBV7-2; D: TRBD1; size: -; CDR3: CASSLVWTGGGYEQYF; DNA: TGTGCCAGCAGCTTAGTTTGGACAGGGGGCGGCTACGAGCAGTACTTC
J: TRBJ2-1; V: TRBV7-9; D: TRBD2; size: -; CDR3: CAAASTWTSPEGNEQFF; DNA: TGTGCAGCAGCTTCTACTTGGACTAGCCCGGAGGGCAATGAGCAGTTCTTC
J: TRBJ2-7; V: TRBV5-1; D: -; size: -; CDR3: CASSLARGGPYEEQYF; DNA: TGCGCCAGCAGCTTGGCTCGCGGCGGTCCCTACGAGGAGCAGTACTTC
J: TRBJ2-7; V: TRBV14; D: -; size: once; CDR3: CASSLITASSYEQYF; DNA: TGTGCCAGCAGCCTCATCACGGCTAGCTCCTACGAGCAGTACTTC
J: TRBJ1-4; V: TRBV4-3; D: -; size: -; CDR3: CASSQKKSEKLFF; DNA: TGCGCCAGCAGCCAAAAGAAGAGTGAAAAACTGTTTTTT
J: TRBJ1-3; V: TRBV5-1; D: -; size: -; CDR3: CASSGHSGNTIYF; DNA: TGCGCCAGCAGCGGCCACTCTGGAAACACCATATATTTT
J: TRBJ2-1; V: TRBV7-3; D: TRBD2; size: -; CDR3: CASSSGTSVYNEQFF; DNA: TGTGCCAGCAGCTCGGGGACTAGCGTATACAATGAGCAGTTCTTC
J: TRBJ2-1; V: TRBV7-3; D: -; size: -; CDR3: CASSFYSGRVNEQFF; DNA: TGTGCCAGCAGCTTTTATAGCGGCCGTGTCAATGAGCAGTTCTTC
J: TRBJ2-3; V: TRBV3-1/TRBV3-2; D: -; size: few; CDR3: CASSQGLGTDTQYF; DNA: TGTGCCAGCAGCCAAGGACTAGGCACAGATACGCAGTATTTT
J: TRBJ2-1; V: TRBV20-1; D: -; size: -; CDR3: CSASYHTGNNEQFF; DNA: TGCAGTGCTAGTTATCATACAGGGAACAATGAGCAGTTCTTC